The rows below give T cell receptor beta chains drawn from one sample of a study of blood T cell repertoires in COVID-19. The table came from immunoSEQ multiplex PCR; TCRdb's copy has only in-frame clones and leaves some out. Of 400,000 to 500,000 clones detected, roughly 88% appear once; the ten largest clones hold approximately 1.5%. Sequencing was performed on PBMCs or T cells enriched from blood (not recorded which). The receptors derive from a woman aged 18-29 years who had been exposed to COVID-19. Both conserved end residues are part of each CDR3. D genes are given only for firm matches. The size of a clone is reported for some rows only, either as once, few or many, or as a class for expanded clones.

clone size: -
D gene: -
V gene: TRBV19
J gene: TRBJ1-1
CDR3 DNA: TGTGCCAGTAGTCGCGGACAGTACACTGAAGCTTTCTTT
CDR3 protein: CASSRGQYTEAFF

clone size: -
D gene: -
V gene: TRBV7-9
J gene: TRBJ2-3
CDR3 DNA: TGTGCCAGCAGCCTTAAGCGGACTGAAGCCCGGGATACGCAGTATTTT
CDR3 protein: CASSLKRTEARDTQYF

clone size: -
D gene: TRBD1
V gene: TRBV10-3
J gene: TRBJ1-2
CDR3 DNA: TGTGCCATCAGGGGAGACAGGGGAGGCTATGGCTACACCTTC
CDR3 protein: CAIRGDRGGYGYTF

clone size: -
D gene: TRBD1
V gene: TRBV6-5
J gene: TRBJ1-2
CDR3 DNA: TGTGCCAGCAGCCTCCTGACAGGGGATGGCTACACCTTC
CDR3 protein: CASSLLTGDGYTF

clone size: -
D gene: -
V gene: TRBV19
J gene: TRBJ2-2
CDR3 DNA: TGTGCCAGTAGGCTGGGTGTAGTACAGACCGGGGAGCTGTTTTTT
CDR3 protein: CASRLGVVQTGELFF

clone size: -
D gene: -
V gene: TRBV3-1/TRBV3-2
J gene: TRBJ2-1
CDR3 DNA: TGTGCCAGCAGCCAAGATCCGGCCAACAGTGAGCAGTTCTTC
CDR3 protein: CASSQDPANSEQFF

clone size: -
D gene: -
V gene: TRBV27
J gene: TRBJ2-1
CDR3 DNA: TGTGCCAGCAGTTTCTCTAGCGTGGGTGAGCAGTTCTTC
CDR3 protein: CASSFSSVGEQFF

clone size: -
D gene: -
V gene: TRBV4-1
J gene: TRBJ2-2
CDR3 DNA: TGCGCCAGCAGCCAGATTACAGGGGTCGCGGGGACCGGGGAGCTGTTTTTT
CDR3 protein: CASSQITGVAGTGELFF

clone size: -
D gene: -
V gene: TRBV6-1
J gene: TRBJ1-2
CDR3 DNA: TGTGCCAGCAGAGAAGGCAGTTCTAACTATGGCTACACCTTC
CDR3 protein: CASREGSSNYGYTF

clone size: -
D gene: -
V gene: TRBV6-6
J gene: TRBJ2-7
CDR3 DNA: TGTGCCAGCAAGGCAGGCTCCTACGAGCAGTACTTC
CDR3 protein: CASKAGSYEQYF

clone size: -
D gene: TRBD2
V gene: TRBV7-2
J gene: TRBJ2-3
CDR3 DNA: TGTGCCAGCACCCAACTAGCGGGGGCTTTCACAGATACGCAGTATTTT
CDR3 protein: CASTQLAGAFTDTQYF

clone size: -
D gene: -
V gene: TRBV4-1
J gene: TRBJ1-2
CDR3 DNA: TGCGCCAGCAGCCAGTTGTATGGCGCGGGGGACGATGGCTACACCTTC
CDR3 protein: CASSQLYGAGDDGYTF

clone size: -
D gene: -
V gene: TRBV5-1
J gene: TRBJ1-1
CDR3 DNA: TGCGCCAGCAAACAGGGTACAGAGAGCACTGAAGCTTTCTTT
CDR3 protein: CASKQGTESTEAFF

clone size: few
D gene: -
V gene: TRBV19
J gene: TRBJ1-4
CDR3 DNA: TGTGCCACCTCACAGGGTGGACTGTTTTTT
CDR3 protein: CATSQGGLFF

clone size: -
D gene: TRBD1
V gene: TRBV13
J gene: TRBJ2-7
CDR3 DNA: TGTGCCAGCAGCAGGACAGGGGAAGAGCAGTACTTC
CDR3 protein: CASSRTGEEQYF

clone size: -
D gene: TRBD1
V gene: TRBV28
J gene: TRBJ2-7
CDR3 DNA: TGTGCCAGCAGCACCACCGGGACAGGTACCTACGAGCAGTACTTC
CDR3 protein: CASSTTGTGTYEQYF

clone size: once
D gene: -
V gene: TRBV7-3
J gene: TRBJ2-3
CDR3 DNA: TGTGCCAGCAGCCTTCAGGGATCGAATACGCAGTATTTT
CDR3 protein: CASSLQGSNTQYF

clone size: -
D gene: -
V gene: TRBV30
J gene: TRBJ2-7
CDR3 DNA: TGTGCCTGGAGGGCTCAGGGGATCTCCTACGAGCAGTACTTC
CDR3 protein: CAWRAQGISYEQYF

clone size: few
D gene: -
V gene: TRBV10-1
J gene: TRBJ2-2
CDR3 DNA: TGCGCCAGCAGTGTCGGTAACACCGGGGAGCTGTTTTTT
CDR3 protein: CASSVGNTGELFF

clone size: -
D gene: TRBD1
V gene: TRBV19
J gene: TRBJ2-7
CDR3 DNA: TGTGCCAGTAGCAACGTACAGGGGACGGGGGAGCAGTACTTC
CDR3 protein: CASSNVQGTGEQYF

clone size: once
D gene: -
V gene: TRBV7-8
J gene: TRBJ2-7
CDR3 DNA: TGTGCCAGCAGCTTGGTTAACAGGGTCGAGCAGTACTTC
CDR3 protein: CASSLVNRVEQYF

clone size: -
D gene: TRBD1
V gene: TRBV15
J gene: TRBJ2-2
CDR3 DNA: TGTGCCACCAGCAGTAAGGGACAGGGGATGGTTATCTACGCGAACACCGGGGAGCTGTTTTTT
CDR3 protein: CATSSKGQGMVIYANTGELFF

clone size: -
D gene: -
V gene: TRBV28
J gene: TRBJ1-1
CDR3 DNA: TGTGCCAGCAGTTCTTACCCGCAGGGGCGGGTTGAAGCTTTCTTT
CDR3 protein: CASSSYPQGRVEAFF

clone size: -
D gene: -
V gene: TRBV6-5
J gene: TRBJ1-2
CDR3 DNA: TGTGCCAGCAGTTACTCAGGGGAGGACTATGGCTACACCTTC
CDR3 protein: CASSYSGEDYGYTF

clone size: -
D gene: -
V gene: TRBV10-1
J gene: TRBJ1-4
CDR3 DNA: TGCGCCAGCAGAGCCGCTGGAACTAATGAAAAACTGTTTTTT
CDR3 protein: CASRAAGTNEKLFF

clone size: few
D gene: -
V gene: TRBV4-2
J gene: TRBJ2-7
CDR3 DNA: TGTGCCAGCAGCCAAGTCATGACTAGCTCCTACGAGCAGTACTTC
CDR3 protein: CASSQVMTSSYEQYF

clone size: -
D gene: TRBD2
V gene: TRBV5-1
J gene: TRBJ2-3
CDR3 DNA: TGCGCCAGCAGCTTGGATGGGGGAGGGACCACAGATACGCAGTATTTT
CDR3 protein: CASSLDGGGTTDTQYF

clone size: -
D gene: -
V gene: TRBV27
J gene: TRBJ2-4
CDR3 DNA: TGTGCCAGCAGTACGTCAAGCAGGGTCCCCAAAAACATTCAGTACTTC
CDR3 protein: CASSTSSRVPKNIQYF

clone size: -
D gene: -
V gene: TRBV15
J gene: TRBJ2-2
CDR3 DNA: TGTGCCACCAGCAGAGTAGGGGGATTAAACACCGGGGAGCTGTTTTTT
CDR3 protein: CATSRVGGLNTGELFF

clone size: -
D gene: TRBD1
V gene: TRBV18
J gene: TRBJ1-5
CDR3 DNA: TGTGCCAGCTCCCTAGGACAGGGCAATCAGCCCCAGCATTTT
CDR3 protein: CASSLGQGNQPQHF

clone size: -
D gene: TRBD2
V gene: TRBV7-2
J gene: TRBJ2-1
CDR3 DNA: TGTGCCAGCAGTACCTGGAGCGGGGGGACGAATGAGCAGTTCTTC
CDR3 protein: CASSTWSGGTNEQFF

clone size: -
D gene: TRBD2
V gene: TRBV2
J gene: TRBJ2-7
CDR3 DNA: TGTGCCAGCAGTGGGGAGGGCTATCAGTACTTC
CDR3 protein: CASSGEGYQYF

clone size: few
D gene: -
V gene: TRBV19
J gene: TRBJ2-2
CDR3 DNA: TGTGCCGCCCAGAAATTAGCCGGGGATAACACCGGGGAGCTGTTTTTT
CDR3 protein: CAAQKLAGDNTGELFF

clone size: -
D gene: -
V gene: TRBV28
J gene: TRBJ2-3
CDR3 DNA: TGTGCCAGCAGTTTAGTGTCGGGGAACACAGATACGCAGTATTTT
CDR3 protein: CASSLVSGNTDTQYF

clone size: -
D gene: -
V gene: TRBV27
J gene: TRBJ2-2
CDR3 DNA: TGTGCCAGCAGTTTCTGGCAGGCGAACACCGGGGAGCTGTTTTTT
CDR3 protein: CASSFWQANTGELFF

clone size: few
D gene: -
V gene: TRBV25-1
J gene: TRBJ1-4
CDR3 DNA: TGTGCCAGCAGTGAGGGAAGGAGGTGGGGATACGAAAAACTGTTTTTT
CDR3 protein: CASSEGRRWGYEKLFF

clone size: -
D gene: TRBD2
V gene: TRBV29-1
J gene: TRBJ2-7
CDR3 DNA: TGCAGCGTTCGCTCCGGGACTAGCGGGAGAAGGAGCTCCTACGAGCAGTACTTC
CDR3 protein: CSVRSGTSGRRSSYEQYF

clone size: -
D gene: TRBD2
V gene: TRBV28
J gene: TRBJ2-7
CDR3 DNA: TGTGCCAGCAGTTTATCGTCGGGGGGGGTGGACGAGCAGTACTTC
CDR3 protein: CASSLSSGGVDEQYF

clone size: many
D gene: TRBD1
V gene: TRBV10-1
J gene: TRBJ1-1
CDR3 DNA: TGCGCCAGCAGTAGGGGACAGGACTACGCTGAAGCTTTCTTT
CDR3 protein: CASSRGQDYAEAFF

clone size: -
D gene: TRBD2
V gene: TRBV29-1
J gene: TRBJ2-3
CDR3 DNA: TGCAGCGTCGCTAGGACTAGCGGGAGTGACACAGATACGCAGTATTTT
CDR3 protein: CSVARTSGSDTDTQYF

clone size: -
D gene: -
V gene: TRBV12-3/TRBV12-4
J gene: TRBJ1-5
CDR3 DNA: TGTGCCAGTTCGGTCCAACAGGGAAGACCCCAGCATTTT
CDR3 protein: CASSVQQGRPQHF

clone size: -
D gene: TRBD1
V gene: TRBV28
J gene: TRBJ1-5
CDR3 DNA: TGTGCCAGCAGTTTAGAGGGGGCAGGGTTCAATCAGCCCCAGCATTTT
CDR3 protein: CASSLEGAGFNQPQHF

clone size: -
D gene: -
V gene: TRBV27
J gene: TRBJ2-2
CDR3 DNA: TGTGCCAGCAGTTTTTACGGGGAAACCGGGGAGCTGTTTTTT
CDR3 protein: CASSFYGETGELFF

clone size: -
D gene: TRBD2
V gene: TRBV6-5
J gene: TRBJ2-7
CDR3 DNA: TGTGCCAGCAGTAGGACTAGCGGTTCCTACGAGCAGTACTTC
CDR3 protein: CASSRTSGSYEQYF

clone size: few
D gene: -
V gene: TRBV9
J gene: TRBJ1-2
CDR3 DNA: TGTGCCAGCAGCGAAGAAGGGGTTGGGCTGAGGAACTATGGCTACACCTTC
CDR3 protein: CASSEEGVGLRNYGYTF

clone size: once
D gene: -
V gene: TRBV21-1
J gene: TRBJ2-7
CDR3 DNA: TGTGCCAGCAGCCCCCCCGGACAGGGGCTCTACGAGCAGTACTTC
CDR3 protein: CASSPPGQGLYEQYF

clone size: -
D gene: -
V gene: TRBV21-1
J gene: TRBJ1-2
CDR3 DNA: TGTGCGACGCACTATTCGGGGGACAGGGGCGTTAACTATGGCTACACCTTC
CDR3 protein: CATHYSGDRGVNYGYTF

clone size: once
D gene: -
V gene: TRBV6-6
J gene: TRBJ2-7
CDR3 DNA: TGTGCCAGCAGTCCTACAGGGGGAGGGTCCTACGAGCAGTACTTC
CDR3 protein: CASSPTGGGSYEQYF

clone size: -
D gene: TRBD1
V gene: TRBV19
J gene: TRBJ1-1
CDR3 DNA: TGTGCCAGTCACCACAGGGGACGGAAGAACACTGAAGCTTTCTTT
CDR3 protein: CASHHRGRKNTEAFF

clone size: -
D gene: -
V gene: TRBV27
J gene: TRBJ1-2
CDR3 DNA: TGTGCCAGCAGTTTAGTCGTAGGGGGGGACTCTCATGGCTACACCTTC
CDR3 protein: CASSLVVGGDSHGYTF

clone size: once
D gene: TRBD2
V gene: TRBV15
J gene: TRBJ2-5
CDR3 DNA: TGTGCCACCAGCAGGCGGGGGGCGCAAGAGACCCAGTACTTC
CDR3 protein: CATSRRGAQETQYF

clone size: few
D gene: -
V gene: TRBV2
J gene: TRBJ1-2
CDR3 DNA: TGTGCCAGCAGTGAAGTCCAGTCCCATGGCTACACCTTC
CDR3 protein: CASSEVQSHGYTF

clone size: -
D gene: TRBD1
V gene: TRBV28
J gene: TRBJ2-2
CDR3 DNA: TGTGCCAGCAGCCCGGGACAGGGGGGCACCGGGGAGCTGTTTTTT
CDR3 protein: CASSPGQGGTGELFF

clone size: -
D gene: -
V gene: TRBV7-9
J gene: TRBJ2-5
CDR3 DNA: TGTGCCAGCAGCTCCACAGGGTCAGAGACCCAGTACTTC
CDR3 protein: CASSSTGSETQYF

clone size: -
D gene: TRBD1
V gene: TRBV3-1/TRBV3-2
J gene: TRBJ1-1
CDR3 DNA: TGTGCCAGCAGCCCCTCAGGGGGCGCGCATGAAAACACTGAAGCTTTCTTT
CDR3 protein: CASSPSGGAHENTEAFF

clone size: -
D gene: -
V gene: TRBV5-4
J gene: TRBJ1-2
CDR3 DNA: TGTGCCAGCAGCCCAGGAAGGTTCGGGGAACCCCTCTATGGCTACACCTTC
CDR3 protein: CASSPGRFGEPLYGYTF

clone size: -
D gene: TRBD1
V gene: TRBV28
J gene: TRBJ1-2
CDR3 DNA: TGTGCCAGCAGGACAGGGTCGGGCTATGGCTACACCTTC
CDR3 protein: CASRTGSGYGYTF

clone size: -
D gene: -
V gene: TRBV28
J gene: TRBJ2-7
CDR3 DNA: TGTGCCAGCAGTTTATTAGAGGTGAACTACGAGCAGTACTTC
CDR3 protein: CASSLLEVNYEQYF

clone size: -
D gene: TRBD1
V gene: TRBV19
J gene: TRBJ1-4
CDR3 DNA: TGTGCCAGTAGTGCCGGACAGGGGTTGGAAGAAAAACTGTTTTTT
CDR3 protein: CASSAGQGLEEKLFF

clone size: -
D gene: -
V gene: TRBV29-1
J gene: TRBJ1-2
CDR3 DNA: TGCAGCGTCGAGATTAACTATGGCTACACCTTC
CDR3 protein: CSVEINYGYTF